These T cell receptor beta chains were read from a single sample in a study of control samples from healthy donors and cancer patients. Clones were read by immunoSEQ multiplex PCR, and TCRdb kept only the in-frame ones, dropping some. Here the sample spans approximately 150,000 clones, approximately 90% being singletons. Sequenced sample: blood. The source of these receptors is a woman in her twenties or thirties in good health. Both conserved end residues are part of each CDR3. The order of the fields is D gene, J gene, clone size, V gene, CDR3 protein, CDR3 DNA. D genes are given only for firm matches. Only part of the rows carry a size: once, few, many, or a class if the clone is expanded.

NA | TRBJ1-3 | NA | TRBV6-6 | CASSLIPPLIGNTIYF | TGTGCCAGCAGCCTCATCCCCCCCTTAATAGGAAACACCATATATTTT
NA | TRBJ2-7 | NA | TRBV5-6 | CASSWAVFGSYEQYF | TGTGCCAGCAGCTGGGCGGTTTTTGGGAGTTACGAGCAGTACTTC
NA | TRBJ1-1 | NA | TRBV29-1 | CSVEEGGMNTEAFF | TGCAGCGTTGAAGAAGGGGGGATGAACACTGAAGCTTTCTTT
TRBD1 | TRBJ1-2 | NA | TRBV6-5 | CASTPTGVYGYTF | TGTGCCAGCACCCCGACAGGGGTCTATGGCTACACCTTC
NA | TRBJ1-5 | NA | TRBV18 | CASSPTHGQPQHF | TGTGCCAGCTCACCAACACATGGGCAGCCCCAGCATTTT
TRBD1 | TRBJ2-1 | NA | TRBV4-1 | CASSQEAPPGQGPGNEQFF | TGCGCCAGCAGCCAAGAGGCCCCCCCGGGACAGGGGCCGGGTAATGAGCAGTTCTTC
NA | TRBJ1-4 | NA | TRBV28 | CASSFFGIGPTNEKLFF | TGTGCCAGCAGTTTTTTTGGCATAGGGCCAACTAATGAAAAACTGTTTTTT
TRBD1 | TRBJ1-2 | once | TRBV5-1 | CASSLTGGAYGYTF | TGCGCCAGCAGCTTGACAGGGGGGGCCTATGGCTACACCTTC
NA | TRBJ1-1 | NA | TRBV9 | CASSVAVNTEAFF | TGTGCCAGCAGCGTAGCTGTGAACACTGAAGCTTTCTTT
NA | TRBJ2-3 | NA | TRBV9 | CASSVEGGDTQYF | TGTGCCAGCAGTGTGGAGGGGGGAGATACGCAGTATTTT
TRBD1 | TRBJ2-5 | NA | TRBV7-3 | CASSSTGTGGLETQYF | TGTGCCAGCAGCTCAACCGGGACAGGGGGCTTAGAGACCCAGTACTTC
TRBD1 | TRBJ2-1 | NA | TRBV5-5 | CASSSDRMAYNEQFF | TGTGCCAGCAGCTCGGACAGGATGGCCTACAATGAGCAGTTCTTC
TRBD1 | TRBJ2-5 | NA | TRBV28 | CASNPTVGTGERKTQYF | TGTGCCAGCAACCCCACAGTCGGGACAGGGGAGCGGAAGACCCAGTACTTC
NA | TRBJ1-5 | NA | TRBV19 | CASSLRLLNQPQHF | TGTGCCAGTAGCCTCCGACTCCTCAATCAGCCCCAGCATTTT
NA | TRBJ1-1 | NA | TRBV30 | CAWSVGQKNTEAFF | TGTGCCTGGAGTGTAGGACAGAAGAACACTGAAGCTTTCTTT
NA | TRBJ2-2 | NA | TRBV30 | CAWTSLGTGELFF | TGTGCCTGGACGTCCCTGGGGACCGGGGAGCTGTTTTTT
TRBD1 | TRBJ1-5 | NA | TRBV24-1 | CATSDLPSRAGGGNQPQHF | TGTGCCACCAGTGATTTGCCCTCTCGGGCAGGGGGCGGAAATCAGCCCCAGCATTTT